This T cell receptor (beta chain) was sequenced during a study of tissue T cells after allogeneic stem cell transplantation. Trimming removed 4 bases at V and 5 bases at J, with 12 bases between. This CDR3 comprises 14 residues. CDR1 LGHNA and CDR2 YSLEER come from the germline V gene. Data came from immunoSEQ multiplex PCR; TCRdb stores just in-frame clones and leaves some out. This sample has approximately 12,000 clones; approximately 70% occur once, and the top ten carry around an eighth. This TCR came from a woman aged 18-49 years with breast cancer. The source material was tissue from the right colon, sampled at autopsy. The rearrangement joins TRBV4-3 to TRBJ1-5; D possibly corresponds to TRBD1 (5 bases). The CDR3 region is CASSRGQGDQPQHF. The CDR3 region has the DNA TGCGCCAGCAGCCGCGGACAAGGGGATCAGCCCCAGCATTTT.